The rows below give T cell receptor beta chains drawn from one sample of a study of CD8+ T cells in alopecia areata. TCRdb's copy holds only in-frame clones and misses some; the assay was immunoSEQ multiplex PCR. The sample shows 200,000 to 250,000 clones, roughly 56% of them seen only once. The sequencing here drew on CD4+ T cells sorted from blood, taken at week 4, from a patient treated with tofacitinib. The receptor source for this set is a human donor with alopecia areata. Both conserved end residues are part of each CDR3. Each record gives: J gene, clone size, V gene, D gene, CDR3 protein, CDR3 DNA. A D gene is named only where the DNA matches it firmly. Clone size appears in some rows only: once, few, many, or a class for an expanded clone.

J gene: TRBJ2-7
clone size: NA
V gene: TRBV15
D gene: NA
CDR3 protein: CATSRSSPIYEQYF
CDR3 DNA: TGTGCCACCAGCAGATCAAGCCCAATCTACGAGCAGTACTTC

J gene: TRBJ1-1
clone size: NA
V gene: TRBV4-3
D gene: NA
CDR3 protein: CASSQEVNTEAFF
CDR3 DNA: TGCGCCAGCAGCCAAGAGGTGAACACTGAAGCTTTCTTT

J gene: TRBJ1-2
clone size: NA
V gene: TRBV5-1
D gene: NA
CDR3 protein: CASSGVSGSYGYTF
CDR3 DNA: TGCGCCAGCAGCGGGGTCTCGGGGAGCTATGGCTACACCTTC

J gene: TRBJ2-1
clone size: NA
V gene: TRBV5-6
D gene: NA
CDR3 protein: CASSLRPYNEQFF
CDR3 DNA: TGTGCCAGCAGCTTGCGTCCATACAATGAGCAGTTCTTC

J gene: TRBJ1-1
clone size: NA
V gene: TRBV7-9
D gene: TRBD1
CDR3 protein: CASSLVGQVNTEAFF
CDR3 DNA: TGTGCCAGCAGCTTAGTAGGACAGGTGAACACTGAAGCTTTCTTT

J gene: TRBJ2-3
clone size: few
V gene: TRBV6-1
D gene: NA
CDR3 protein: CASNRPEADTQYF
CDR3 DNA: TGTGCCAGCAATAGGCCGGAAGCAGATACGCAGTATTTT

J gene: TRBJ2-5
clone size: few
V gene: TRBV23-1
D gene: NA
CDR3 protein: CASSSETQYF
CDR3 DNA: TGCGCCAGCAGTTCTGAGACCCAGTACTTC

J gene: TRBJ1-4
clone size: NA
V gene: TRBV9
D gene: NA
CDR3 protein: CASSVGRDEKLFF
CDR3 DNA: TGTGCCAGCAGCGTAGGTAGGGACGAAAAACTGTTTTTT

J gene: TRBJ2-7
clone size: few
V gene: TRBV28
D gene: TRBD1
CDR3 protein: CASSFGDRGFGEQYF
CDR3 DNA: TGTGCCAGCAGTTTTGGAGACAGGGGGTTTGGCGAGCAGTACTTC

J gene: TRBJ2-7
clone size: few
V gene: TRBV29-1
D gene: TRBD1
CDR3 protein: CSVADLGQGVHEQYF
CDR3 DNA: TGCAGCGTTGCTGATTTGGGACAGGGCGTCCACGAGCAGTACTTC

J gene: TRBJ1-2
clone size: NA
V gene: TRBV29-1
D gene: NA
CDR3 protein: CSVGPRAANYGYTF
CDR3 DNA: TGCAGCGTGGGCCCGAGAGCAGCTAACTATGGCTACACCTTC

J gene: TRBJ2-7
clone size: NA
V gene: TRBV4-1
D gene: TRBD2
CDR3 protein: CASSTGTSVYEQYF
CDR3 DNA: TGCGCCAGCAGCACCGGGACTAGCGTGTACGAGCAGTACTTC

J gene: TRBJ1-2
clone size: few
V gene: TRBV29-1
D gene: NA
CDR3 protein: CSVEWQYGYTF
CDR3 DNA: TGCAGCGTTGAATGGCAGTATGGCTACACCTTC

J gene: TRBJ2-3
clone size: NA
V gene: TRBV7-3
D gene: NA
CDR3 protein: CASSLGREDTQYF
CDR3 DNA: TGTGCCAGCAGCTTAGGCCGGGAAGATACGCAGTATTTT

J gene: TRBJ1-2
clone size: once
V gene: TRBV7-2
D gene: NA
CDR3 protein: CASSLVPVNYGYTF
CDR3 DNA: TGTGCCAGCAGCTTAGTTCCAGTTAACTATGGCTACACCTTC

J gene: TRBJ1-2
clone size: few
V gene: TRBV29-1
D gene: NA
CDR3 protein: CSVEGGRNYGYTF
CDR3 DNA: TGCAGCGTTGAGGGGGGTCGAAACTATGGCTACACCTTC